This note documents a single T cell receptor beta chain sequence. Its antigen is unidentified. The data derive from a study of shared clonotypes between healthy human individuals. Some clones are missing from TCRdb's copy, which holds only in-frame ones; the method was immunoSEQ multiplex PCR. The data show around 2,000,000 clones, with just over 90% seen just once and roughly 1.8% held by the top ten. Trimming shortened V by 3 bases and J by 0 bases, and 13 bases separated the two germline ends. Germline loops: CDR1 SGDLS, CDR2 YYNGEE. This CDR3 is 16 amino acids long. Naive-designated CD8 cells lacked CD45RO, were positively enriched for CCR7, and omitted terminally differentiated effector memory CD45RA+ cells. Study observations and caveats: About 5% was the fraction of naive CD4 clonotypes found shared across a few donors.

The clonotype comes from a man between 18 and 29 years old in good health. Some clones in this sample may be carry-over from other donors' samples. This chain joins TRBV9 and TRBJ1-3, with D unclear. Sequenced sample: naive CD8+ T cells from PBMCs. DNA for the CDR3: TGTGCCAGCAGCGACCCGACCGAGATCTCTGGAAACACCATATATTTT. Its translation is CASSDPTEISGNTIYF.